The source of this T cell receptor (beta chain) is a study of blood T cell repertoires in COVID-19. At the level of the study: Both acute and convalescent COVID-19 samples were obtained from the United States, Italy and Spain.

In the source study's methods: Researchers report that nucleated cell counts were estimated from reference gene primer amplification. The table came from immunoSEQ multiplex PCR; TCRdb's copy has only in-frame clones and leaves some out. The V and J calls and the clone size are those of that table, but D and trimming were determined from the DNA. There are about 130,000 clones in the sample; roughly 90% occur only once, and 3.5% to 5% lies in the top ten. Germline V lookup: CDR1 SGHNT, CDR2 YENEEA. The CDR3 contains 13 residues. V lost 2 bases, J lost 4 bases, and 8 bases lay in between. The chain links TRBV11-3 to TRBJ1-2, with a tentative D call TRBD1 (6 bases). The sequence was collected from a man aged 55-75 years with COVID-19, enrolled during active disease. Sequenced material: peripheral blood. CDR3 DNA: TGTGCCAGCAGCTTAACAGGGTCCTATGGCTACACCTTC. This codes for CASSLTGSYGYTF.